Listed below are T cell receptor beta chains from one sample, sequenced in a study of technical replicates of blood from several donors. The repertoire was sequenced with immunoSEQ multiplex PCR; TCRdb's copy has only in-frame clones and lacks some. The table lists over 50,000 clones, around 94% of them singletons. The sample was T cells isolated from PBMCs. These receptor sequences come from a human donor in good health. Both conserved end residues are part of each CDR3. D genes are given only for firm matches. Expanded clones are given a class, and other clones once, few, many or no size at all.

cdr3_length	clone_size	d_call	v_call	j_call	cdr3_aa	cdr3_nt
17	once	TRBD1	TRBV9	TRBJ1-3	CASSAWDRVFSGNTIYF	TGTGCCAGCAGCGCCTGGGACAGGGTATTCTCTGGAAACACCATATATTTT
12	NA	NA	TRBV6-6	TRBJ2-3	CASWGVTDTQYF	TGTGCCAGCTGGGGGGTCACAGATACGCAGTATTTT
15	NA	TRBD1	TRBV6-5	TRBJ2-7	CASSYRDRGPYEQYF	TGTGCCAGCAGCTACCGGGACAGGGGACCCTACGAGCAGTACTTC
13	NA	NA	TRBV29-1	TRBJ1-4	CSYNRGMGEKLFF	TGCAGCTATAATCGGGGGATGGGTGAAAAACTGTTTTTT
15	NA	TRBD1	TRBV28	TRBJ1-2	CASSLRQGLLGGYTF	TGTGCCAGCAGTTTACGACAGGGCCTCTTAGGGGGCTACACCTTC
18	NA	TRBD2	TRBV11-2	TRBJ2-1	CASSLEGSGRASYNEQFF	TGTGCCAGCAGCTTAGAGGGTAGCGGGAGGGCCTCCTACAATGAGCAGTTCTTC
16	NA	NA	TRBV9	TRBJ1-1	CASSVLSRVTNTEAFF	TGTGCCAGCAGCGTACTATCCAGGGTAACGAACACTGAAGCTTTCTTT
14	NA	TRBD2	TRBV29-1	TRBJ2-5	CSVYGLAGEETQYF	TGCAGCGTTTACGGACTAGCGGGGGAAGAGACCCAGTACTTC
15	few	TRBD2	TRBV6-6	TRBJ2-7	CASSSPGGGRYEQYF	TGTGCCAGCTCCTCCCCCGGGGGGGGTCGGTACGAGCAGTACTTC
14	NA	NA	TRBV5-1	TRBJ2-7	CASSPHYIADEQYF	TGCGCCAGCAGCCCGCACTATATAGCGGACGAGCAGTACTTC
14	NA	TRBD1	TRBV6-5	TRBJ2-7	CASSRTGPAGEQYF	TGTGCCAGCAGCAGGACAGGCCCGGCGGGCGAGCAGTACTTC
16	NA	TRBD2	TRBV7-9	TRBJ2-2	CASSLAMRGGHGELFF	TGTGCCAGCAGCTTAGCGATGCGGGGGGGCCACGGGGAGCTGTTTTTT
12	NA	TRBD1	TRBV28	TRBJ1-1	CASHLRQGEAFF	TGTGCCAGCCACCTTCGACAGGGTGAAGCTTTCTTT
15	NA	NA	TRBV6-5	TRBJ2-7	CASSYSEEMADEQYF	TGTGCCAGCAGTTACTCCGAGGAAATGGCGGACGAGCAGTACTTC
15	NA	NA	TRBV6-5	TRBJ1-2	CATHPLTSLVYGYTF	TGTGCCACCCACCCTTTAACGAGCTTAGTCTATGGCTACACCTTC
15	NA	NA	TRBV11-3	TRBJ2-5	CASSLGQRLQETQYF	TGTGCCAGCAGCCTTGGACAGAGACTCCAAGAGACCCAGTACTTC
14	few	NA	TRBV10-3	TRBJ1-1	CAISVRGDNTEAFF	TGTGCCATCAGTGTTCGGGGGGATAACACTGAAGCTTTCTTT
12	NA	NA	TRBV29-1	TRBJ1-2	CSVAPGREGYTF	TGCAGCGTTGCGCCAGGGAGGGAAGGCTACACCTTC
19	NA	TRBD2	TRBV7-9	TRBJ2-1	CASSFPLAGGPLSYNEQFF	TGTGCCAGCAGCTTCCCACTAGCGGGGGGGCCATTATCCTACAATGAGCAGTTCTTC
15	NA	TRBD2	TRBV28	TRBJ2-3	CASIIAGGSTDTQYF	TGTGCCAGCATCATAGCGGGAGGGAGCACAGATACGCAGTATTTT
14	once	NA	TRBV28	TRBJ2-1	CASSLEQVYNEQFF	TGTGCCAGCAGCCTAGAACAAGTCTACAATGAGCAGTTCTTC
13	NA	TRBD2	TRBV5-4	TRBJ2-1	CASSLAGGPRQFF	TGTGCCAGCAGCTTAGCGGGGGGCCCCAGGCAGTTCTTC
17	NA	TRBD2	TRBV7-9	TRBJ2-1	CASSRRPGGNDLNEQFF	TGTGCCAGCAGCCGGCGACCGGGGGGTAACGACCTCAATGAGCAGTTCTTC
16	once	NA	TRBV7-9	TRBJ2-1	CASSLGGLGAEDEQFF	TGTGCCAGCAGCTTAGGAGGCCTCGGAGCGGAGGATGAGCAGTTCTTC
15	NA	NA	TRBV9	TRBJ2-3	CASSVGSGEIDTQYF	TGTGCCAGCAGCGTAGGTAGCGGAGAAATAGATACGCAGTATTTT
18	NA	TRBD2	TRBV11-2	TRBJ2-3	CASSFWSGGRGGTDTQYF	TGTGCCAGCAGCTTTTGGAGCGGAGGACGGGGGGGCACAGATACGCAGTATTTT
15	once	NA	TRBV6-5	TRBJ2-3	CASSFGTTSTDTQYF	TGTGCCAGCAGTTTCGGGACAACTAGCACAGATACGCAGTATTTT
17	NA	TRBD2	TRBV10-3	TRBJ2-7	CAIKPGLAGGLSYEQYF	TGTGCCATTAAACCGGGACTAGCGGGAGGCTTGTCCTACGAGCAGTACTTC
17	NA	TRBD1	TRBV5-1	TRBJ1-1	CASSPSSTGSLLTEAFF	TGCGCCAGCAGTCCAAGCTCGACAGGGAGTTTGTTAACTGAAGCTTTCTTT
15	NA	NA	TRBV12-5	TRBJ1-5	CASGLGTGFNQPQHF	TGTGCTAGTGGTTTAGGAACAGGGTTCAATCAGCCCCAGCATTTT
12	NA	NA	TRBV7-9	TRBJ2-7	CASSKGTYEQYF	TGTGCCAGCTCAAAGGGGACCTACGAGCAGTACTTC
11	NA	NA	TRBV5-1	TRBJ2-3	CASSETDTQYF	TGCGCCAGTAGTGAAACAGATACGCAGTATTTT
14	NA	TRBD1	TRBV9	TRBJ1-2	CASRSTGDRDGYTF	TGTGCCAGCAGGAGCACAGGGGATAGAGACGGCTACACCTTC
18	NA	TRBD1	TRBV5-1	TRBJ2-6	CASSAYRDRSSGANVLTF	TGCGCCAGCAGCGCGTACCGGGACAGGAGCTCTGGGGCCAACGTCCTGACTTTC
18	NA	NA	TRBV19	TRBJ1-5	CASSPSTLGHFSNQPQHF	TGTGCCAGTAGTCCATCCACCTTGGGACACTTTAGCAATCAGCCCCAGCATTTT
16	NA	TRBD1	TRBV6-5	TRBJ1-4	CASSYSEGTGVEKLFF	TGTGCCAGCAGTTACTCGGAAGGGACAGGGGTTGAAAAACTGTTTTTT
13	NA	NA	TRBV5-4	TRBJ1-1	CASSLGGDTEAFF	TGTGCCAGCAGCTTGGGGGGGGACACTGAAGCTTTCTTT
13	NA	NA	TRBV6-5	TRBJ2-4	CASSPGAKNIQYF	TGTGCCAGCAGCCCCGGGGCCAAAAACATTCAGTACTTC
13	NA	NA	TRBV6-5	TRBJ2-7	CASTGMSSYEQYF	TGTGCCAGCACGGGGATGAGCTCCTACGAGCAGTACTTC
13	NA	NA	TRBV14	TRBJ2-5	CASSQVAEGTQYF	TGTGCCAGCAGCCAAGTTGCGGAGGGGACCCAGTACTTC
15	NA	NA	TRBV14	TRBJ2-7	CASSQYRELTYEQYF	TGTGCCAGCAGCCAGTACAGGGAATTAACCTACGAGCAGTACTTC
14	NA	NA	TRBV5-1	TRBJ2-7	CASSFEAASYEQYF	TGCGCCAGCAGCTTTGAGGCTGCATCCTACGAGCAGTACTTC
15	NA	NA	TRBV6-5	TRBJ2-3	CASSSRRGDTDTQYF	TGTGCCAGCAGTTCACGGAGGGGCGACACAGATACGCAGTATTTT
15	NA	NA	TRBV7-6	TRBJ2-2	CASRQDSSNTGELFF	TGTGCCAGCAGACAGGACAGTTCGAACACCGGGGAGCTGTTTTTT
17	few	TRBD1	TRBV9	TRBJ2-2	CASSPQGGTGLTGELFF	TGTGCCAGCAGCCCCCAGGGGGGGACAGGGCTCACCGGGGAGCTGTTTTTT
13	NA	NA	TRBV5-1	TRBJ2-7	CASRLGGTYEQYF	TGCGCCAGCAGGTTGGGCGGGACCTACGAGCAGTACTTC
13	NA	TRBD2	TRBV6-5	TRBJ2-1	CASNPGLAHEQFF	TGTGCCAGCAATCCGGGACTAGCACATGAGCAGTTCTTC
14	NA	NA	TRBV19	TRBJ2-3	CASRRQDTTDTQYF	TGTGCCAGTAGGAGACAGGACACCACAGATACGCAGTATTTT
14	NA	NA	TRBV7-9	TRBJ2-7	CASSLGDSFYEQYF	TGTGCCAGCAGCTTAGGTGACAGCTTCTACGAGCAGTACTTC
11	NA	NA	TRBV28	TRBJ2-2	CASSFTGELFF	TGTGCCAGCAGCTTTACCGGGGAGCTGTTTTTT
12	NA	TRBD1	TRBV7-9	TRBJ2-1	CASSWPGQENFF	TGTGCCAGCAGCTGGCCGGGACAGGAAAACTTCTTC
18	NA	TRBD2	TRBV11-3	TRBJ2-1	CASSPAQGAGGDPNEQFF	TGTGCCAGCAGCCCCGCCCAGGGAGCGGGGGGGGACCCCAATGAGCAGTTCTTC
12	once	NA	TRBV5-1	TRBJ2-7	CASSLAGDEQYF	TGCGCCAGCAGCTTGGCGGGGGACGAGCAGTACTTC